Below are 18 T cell receptor beta chains sequenced from a single sample in a study of T cell repertoires in cytomegalovirus infection. In TCRdb, the reads were re-called with MiXCR into one record per CDR3 protein. The data show about 180,000 distinct CDR3 sequences, with 14% seen just once and 25% to 30% held by the top ten. Material for sequencing was PBMCs. All receptors derive from a human donor in good health (CMV status not recorded). Some clones in this sample may be carry-over from other donors' samples.

This clonotype was seen repeatedly, ten times or more. J is TRBJ2-6 and V is TRBV7-3; 11 bases are shared with TRBD1. Germline CDR1 SGHTA, CDR2 FQGTGA. The CDR3 is made up of 17 amino acids. The V and J ends lost 4 bases and 2 bases, in that order; junction bases with no gene match: 4. Here the CDR3 reads CASSSVDRGPGANVLTF. The CDR3, as DNA: TGTGCCAGCAGCTCCGTGGACAGGGGGCCTGGGGCCAACGTCCTGACTTTC.

This clonotype was seen ten or more times. The gene calls are TRBV6-2 or TRBV6-3 and TRBJ2-1; 8 bases line up with TRBD1. With V trimmed by 6 bases and J by 3 bases, 4 bases remained unmatched. The CDR3 sequence is 14 residues long. The germline CDR1 and CDR2 sequences are MNHEY and SVGEGT. CDR3 region: CASRTDRDYNEQFF. In DNA, the CDR3 is TGTGCCAGCAGAACGGACAGGGACTACAATGAGCAGTTCTTC.

This clonotype was picked up a small number of times. The CDR3 region is CASSYGTPGQGVYEQYF. For the CDR3, the DNA is TGTGCCAGCAGTTACGGTACACCGGGACAGGGTGTCTACGAGCAGTACTTC. The chain employs TRBV6-5 and TRBJ2-7, with 9 bases aligning to TRBD1. There are 17 residues in the CDR3. Germline CDR1 MNHEY, CDR2 SVGAGI. The junction had 11 bases not matched to a gene; V was cut back by 2 bases and J by 3 bases.

This clonotype was recorded at least ten times. The chain carries TRBV7-8 and TRBJ2-2; D not resolved. Trimming took off 5 bases at V and 5 bases at J, with 9 bases between the two ends. CDR3 length: 13 residues. Germline V gene lookup returns CDR1 SGHVS and CDR2 FQNEAQ. CDR3 nucleotide sequence: TGTGCCAGCAGCCAGCGTATTACCGGGGAGCTGTTTTTT. Its translation: CASSQRITGELFF.

This clonotype was recorded a few times. J is TRBJ1-2 and V is TRBV7-3; D is unresolved. Germline V gene data show CDR1 as SGHTA and CDR2 as FQGTGA. Trimming took 1 base from V and 4 from J, leaving 7 bases between them. CDR3 length: 13 amino acids. CDR3 sequence (DNA): TGTGCCAGCAGCTTAAACCCAGGCTATGGCTACACCTTC. This codes for CASSLNPGYGYTF.

This clonotype was observed at least ten times. This chain uses TRBV19 with TRBJ2-1, with 8 bases fitting TRBD2. CDR3 length: 14 residues. V lost 7 bases to trimming and J lost 1 base; unmatched junction nucleotides: 3. Germline CDR1 is LNHDA and CDR2 is SQIVND (reference sequence). The CDR3 sequence is CASNGGESYNEQFF. The DNA for the CDR3 is TGTGCCAGTAACGGGGGGGAATCCTACAATGAGCAGTTCTTC.

This clonotype was recorded at least ten times. J is TRBJ2-2 and V is TRBV11-2; 9 positions match TRBD2. Germline values: CDR1 SGHAT, CDR2 FQNNGV. V was clipped by 3 bases and J by 4 bases; unmatched bases: 3. CDR3 length: 15 residues. CDR3 region: CASSLTSGLTGELFF. Written as DNA, the CDR3 is TGTGCCAGCAGCTTGACTAGCGGACTCACCGGGGAGCTGTTTTTT. The whole variable domain, remainder taken from reference TRBV11-2 and TRBJ2-2, is EAGVAQSPRYKIIEKRQSVAFWCNPISGHATLYWYQQILGQGPKLLIQFQNNGVVDDSQLPKDRFSAERLKGVDSTLKIQPAKLEDSAVYLCASSLTSGLTGELFFGEGSRLTVL.

This clonotype was picked up many times. This chain joins TRBV6-2 or TRBV6-3 and TRBJ2-7; the match to TRBD1 covers 9 bases. This CDR3 spans 16 amino acids. The trim removed 6 bases at V and 5 bases at J, leaving 14 bases unmatched. The germline V gene has CDR1 MNHEY and CDR2 SVGEGT. CDR3 loop: CASSALRTGGGDEQYF. DNA of the CDR3: TGTGCCAGCAGCGCCCTACGAACAGGGGGCGGGGACGAGCAGTACTTC.

This clonotype was observed at least ten times. The V and J genes are TRBV7-2 and TRBJ2-5; 9 nucleotides line up with TRBD1. J was trimmed by 6 bases and V by 5 bases; bases with no gene match: 7. The CDR3 runs 14 residues. Germline V gives CDR1 SGHTA, CDR2 FQGNSA. This CDR3 reads CASSTDRGGQTQYF. The CDR3 DNA follows: TGTGCCAGCAGCACGGACAGGGGTGGACAGACCCAGTACTTC. Complete variable domain (other parts from reference TRBV7-2 and TRBJ2-5): GAGVSQSPSNKVTEKGKDVELRCDPISGHTALYWYRQSLGQGLEFLIYFQGNSAPDKSGLPSDRFSAERTGGSVSTLTIQRTQQEDSAVYLCASSTDRGGQTQYFGPGTRLLVL.

The chain has TRBV7-9 and TRBJ1-2; maybe TRBD1 (5 bases). Germline CDR1 and CDR2: SEHNR and FQNEAQ (reference sequence). The CDR3 is made up of 13 amino acids. The germline V and J ends were trimmed by 6 bases and 7 bases, with 15 bases remaining between them. CDR3 DNA: TGTGCCAGCAGTTCATCGGGAGGGGCTGGCTACACCTTC. This encodes CASSSSGGAGYTF.

This clonotype was counted a few times. CDR3 nucleotide sequence: TGTGCCACCAGCAGAGTCGTATATGGCCGGCAAGAGACCCAGTACTTC. It specifies CATSRVVYGRQETQYF. The chain has TRBV15 and TRBJ2-5, with D unresolved. V was pared by 1 base and J by 2 bases, with 14 bases between. Per germline, CDR1 LNHNV and CDR2 YYDKDF (reference sequence). This CDR3 is built from 16 residues.

The chain links TRBV2 to TRBJ1-5; D is unresolved. V shed 5 bases and J shed 11 bases, with 19 bases lying between them. Germline V gene lookup returns CDR1 SNHLY and CDR2 FYNNEI. The CDR3 contains 14 residues. The CDR3 loop is CASSSLRVTMAQHF. For the CDR3, the DNA is TGTGCCAGCAGTTCCCTTCGGGTTACAATGGCCCAGCATTTT.

There are many counts of this clonotype. V and J are TRBV28 and TRBJ2-7; TRBD2 matches 7 bases. CDR3 length: 17 residues. The V gene end was trimmed by 3 bases and the J gene end by 3 bases; junction bases not matched to a gene: 14. Germline loops: CDR1 MDHEN, CDR2 SYDVKM. CDR3 region: CASSFPSGQFVDYEQYF. The CDR3, as DNA: TGTGCCAGCAGTTTCCCTAGCGGCCAATTTGTCGACTACGAGCAGTACTTC.

This clonotype was observed at least ten times. V is TRBV14 and J is TRBJ2-7, with D perhaps being TRBD1 or TRBD2 (6 bases each). Germline CDR1 SGHDN, CDR2 FVKESK. Trimming shortened V by 4 bases and J by 5 bases, and 12 bases separated the two germline ends. The CDR3 runs 13 residues. CDR3: CASSRGGDNEQYF. The CDR3 DNA follows: TGTGCCAGCAGCCGCGGAGGGGACAACGAGCAGTACTTC.

This clonotype was found a few times. This chain joins TRBV7-2 and TRBJ2-7; D perhaps matches TRBD2 (6 bases). This CDR3 contains 12 residues. With 6 bases removed from V and 7 bases from J, the gap between germline ends came to 13 bases. The germline CDR1 and CDR2 sequences are SGHTA and FQGNSA. Here the CDR3 DNA reads TGTGCCAGCAGGCCCAGGGCGGGAGAGCAGTACTTC. Protein product: CASRPRAGEQYF. Full variable domain (rest looked up from reference TRBV7-2 and TRBJ2-7): GAGVSQSPSNKVTEKGKDVELRCDPISGHTALYWYRQSLGQGLEFLIYFQGNSAPDKSGLPSDRFSAERTGGSVSTLTIQRTQQEDSAVYLCASRPRAGEQYFGPGTRLTVT.

This clonotype was found many times. The chain carries TRBV28 and TRBJ2-4, with 10 bases fitting TRBD1. V dropped 4 bases and J dropped 3; count of bases not matched to a gene: 3. The length of the CDR3 is 15 residues. Germline lookup yields CDR1 MDHEN and CDR2 SYDVKM. DNA of the CDR3: TGTGCCAGCAGTTCGGACAGGGGGAACAAAAACATTCAGTACTTC. Its translation: CASSSDRGNKNIQYF. Based on the CDR3 plus reference TRBV28 and TRBJ2-4, the full variable domain is DVKVTQSSRYLVKRTGEKVFLECVQDMDHENMFWYRQDPGLGLRLIYFSYDVKMKEKGDIPEGYSVSREKKERFSLILESASTNQTSMYLCASSSDRGNKNIQYFGAGTRLSVL.

At least ten counts were recorded for this clonotype. This rearrangement joins TRBV28 to TRBJ2-2; a weak D match, TRBD1 (6 bases). Between the trimmed V and J ends, which lost 6 bases and 8 bases, there was a span of 22 bases. The CDR3 is made up of 16 amino acids. Germline-derived CDR1 and CDR2 are MDHEN and SYDVKM. The CDR3 reads CASRGADSPFTGELFF. DNA of the CDR3: TGTGCCAGCAGGGGGGCGGACAGTCCCTTTACAGGGGAGCTGTTTTTT.

This chain connects TRBV7-9 to TRBJ1-2, with a tentative D call TRBD1 (5 bases). V was pared by 8 bases and J by 8 bases, with 18 bases between. Germline CDR1 and CDR2: SEHNR and FQNEAQ (reference sequence). The CDR3 extends over 13 amino acids. The CDR3 region is CASGTGGLRGYTF. In DNA, the CDR3 is TGTGCCAGCGGAACAGGCGGTCTGCGAGGCTACACCTTC.